This T cell receptor (beta chain) is from a study of beta chain features in type 1 diabetes. Expressed TCRB transcripts were sequenced because the entire RNA isolate underwent reverse transcription. Libraries were prepared by immunoSEQ multiplex PCR; TCRdb keeps only in-frame clonotypes and omits some of them. The table lists around 160,000 clones, 40% to 55% of them singletons. The CDR3 spans 14 residues. Trimming took off 8 bases at V and 0 bases at J, with 11 bases between the two ends. The V gene's germline CDR1 is MDHEN and CDR2 SYDVKM. The chain employs TRBV28 and TRBJ2-1, with a tentative D call TRBD2 (5 bases). The sequencing sample was made of Tregs from blood. The sequence came from a man aged 18 to 30 in good health. The CDR3 reads CASDIRGSYNEQFF. The CDR3 nucleotides read TGTGCCAGCGATATACGGGGCTCCTACAATGAGCAGTTCTTC.